This T cell receptor beta chain was sequenced in a study of siplizumab effects on memory and regulatory T cells. Study findings and constraints: The authors could not assign a naive or memory phenotype to roughly 80-97% of proliferating CD4+ or CD8+ clones.

Germline V gives CDR1 MNHNY, CDR2 SVGAGI (reference sequence). V lost 6 bases and J 4 bases, leaving 9 bases between the germline ends. This CDR3 region has 12 residues. The protocol was immunoSEQ multiplex PCR, while the TCRdb copy is restricted to in-frame clones and leaves out a portion. The sample has more than 50,000 clones, 90% to 95% seen once. In the case of this clone: What it recognizes is unknown.

This TCR came from a human donor in good health. The sample taken for sequencing was CD8+ T cells sorted from blood. The chain employs TRBV6-6 and TRBJ1-1; D is unresolved. CDR3 in DNA: TGTGCCAGCAGCGGGTTAGTCACTGAAGCTTTCTTT. Translation: CASSGLVTEAFF.